The T cell receptor beta chain described here comes from a study of cytomegalovirus exposure and HLA in healthy donors. Study-wide results and caveats: Some V segments could not be told apart, so they were left out, TRBV6-2 and TRBV6-3 among them. Within an earlier analysis, most TCR beta V segments proved productive either about 90% or about 30% of the time. Researchers reportedly found TCR beta sequences accurately predicted most subjects' HLA-A and HLA-B alleles. In a later analysis, specific HLA alleles were associated with 16,000 or so TCR beta sequences at a 0.05 false discovery rate.

On this clone itself: Its antigen is unknown.

CDR1 is GTSNPN, CDR2 SVGIG, per germline (reference sequence). The CDR3 consists of 12 residues. V lost 0 bases, J lost 7 bases, and 0 bases stayed unmatched. PCR was performed using 60 Vbeta and 13 Jbeta primers. Sequenced by immunoSEQ multiplex PCR; TCRdb stores in-frame clones only, minus some. The sample includes about 160,000 clones, 75% to 90% seen only once; the top ten take roughly 1.2%. The TCR originated in a boy younger than 10 in good health and CMV-seronegative. Sequencing was done on a sample of PBMCs. The rearrangement joins TRBV30 to TRBJ2-1; 7 bases are a match to TRBD1. CDR3 nucleotides: TGTGCCTGGAGTGTACAGGGGAATGAGCAGTTCTTC. It encodes CAWSVQGNEQFF.